This passage covers 24 T cell receptor beta chains from one sample sequenced in a study of T-cell memory formation after mild COVID-19. MiXCR, run by TCRdb on the 5' RACE reads, gives a single entry per CDR3 protein. The sample contains about 190,000 distinct CDR3 sequences, about 17% of which appear only once. What was sequenced was PBMCs or a T cell subset sorted from them (not recorded which). These receptors all stem from an adult woman who had mild COVID-19 (a few samples of this study predate the infection). Cell type and time point are not known.

This chain joins TRBV21-1 and TRBJ2-7; the table's D gene call, TRBD1, was not cross checked with the DNA. TRBV21-1 is shown as a pseudogene. The CDR3 length is 16 residues. The CDR3 DNA reads as TGTGCCAGCAGCCCGGGCAGGAGGACAGGGACGCACGAGCAGTACTTC. Residues: CASSPGRRTGTHEQYF.

The genes are TRBV4-1 and TRBJ1-2; perhaps TRBD1 as D (5 bases). Per the germline V gene, CDR1 is MGHRA and CDR2 is YSYEKL. Trimming took off 3 bases at V and 3 bases at J, with 11 bases between the two ends. The CDR3 runs 14 residues. As DNA, the CDR3 is TGCGCCAGCAGCCATGTGGGGACTGACTATGGCTACACCTTC. It encodes CASSHVGTDYGYTF.

This clonotype appeared a few times. The V gene is TRBV2, the J gene TRBJ1-6; 7 bases map to TRBD1. The V gene end was trimmed by 7 bases and the J gene end by 7 bases; junction bases not matched to a gene: 4. Germline CDR1 is SNHLY and CDR2 is FYNNEI. The CDR3 spans 13 residues. CDR3 protein: CASTTGVNSPLHF. The CDR3 coding sequence is TGTGCCAGCACAACAGGGGTGAATTCACCCCTCCACTTT.

The chain has TRBV12-3 or TRBV12-4 and TRBJ2-4; D might be TRBD1 (6 bases). This CDR3 region has 16 residues. Trimming stripped 3 bases from V and 3 bases from J, with 15 bases between. The CDR3 sequence: CASSFPTGLSKNIQYF. For the CDR3, the DNA is TGTGCCAGCAGTTTCCCTACAGGGTTGAGCAAAAACATTCAGTACTTC.

The rearrangement joins TRBV5-8 to TRBJ2-5; TRBD1 matches at 9 bases. CDR3 length: 15 residues. Per germline, CDR1 SGHTS and CDR2 YDEGEE. V lost 4 bases and J lost 0; bases outside the gene matches: 4. For the CDR3, the DNA is TGTGCCAGCAGCCGAGGGACAGGGAACCAAGAGACCCAGTACTTC. This sequence encodes CASSRGTGNQETQYF.

The chain uses TRBV4-3 and TRBJ2-3; the match to TRBD2 covers 10 bases. Germline-derived CDR1 and CDR2 are LGHNA and YSLEER. The CDR3 length is 16 residues. The V gene end was trimmed by 2 bases and the J gene end by 5 bases; junction bases not matched to a gene: 7. CDR3 coding DNA: TGCGCCAGCAGCCAATCGGCTAGCGGGAGACGAGATACGCAGTATTTT. This sequence encodes CASSQSASGRRDTQYF.

This clonotype was counted once. The chain employs TRBV5-1 and TRBJ1-2; a weak D match, TRBD1 (6 bases). The CDR3 consists of 16 residues. Trimming took off 4 bases at V and 0 bases at J, with 16 bases between the two ends. Germline-derived CDR1 and CDR2 are SGHRS and YFSETQ. DNA of the CDR3: TGCGCCAGCAGCCGAGGCCGGACAGAGACTAACTATGGCTACACCTTC. The encoded protein is CASSRGRTETNYGYTF.

V usage is TRBV20-1 and J usage is TRBJ1-1, with D unresolved. Trimming removed 2 bases from V and 0 bases from J, with 13 bases in between. CDR3 length equals 15 residues. Germline V gene lookup returns CDR1 DFQATT and CDR2 SNEGSKA (reference sequence). As DNA, the CDR3 is TGCAGTGCTAGACCCTCCACAGATATGAACACTGAAGCTTTCTTT. Protein product: CSARPSTDMNTEAFF.

The genes are TRBV21-1 and TRBJ1-2; whether TRBD1, the table's D call, matches the DNA was not checked. TRBV21-1 is designated a pseudogene. The CDR3 consists of 16 residues. CDR3 residues: CASSKEVRGRYYGYTF. The DNA of the CDR3 is TGTGCCAGCAGCAAAGAGGTCAGGGGGCGATACTATGGCTACACCTTC.

The chain combines TRBV5-1 with TRBJ2-1; D unresolved. Germline CDR1 is SGHRS and CDR2 is YFSETQ. The CDR3 loop spans 14 amino acids. V was pared by 5 bases and J by 0 bases, with 9 bases between. The CDR3 DNA reads TGCGCCAGCAGTACGGAGAGCTCCTACAATGAGCAGTTCTTC. Protein product: CASSTESSYNEQFF.

As regards this clonotype: This may come from a read error, since a much larger clone is one base off. V is TRBV7-7 and J is TRBJ2-6; D is ambiguous. The CDR3 covers 14 residues. Germline CDR1 reads SSHAT; CDR2 reads FNYEAQ (reference sequence). With 5 bases removed from V and 6 bases from J, the gap between germline ends came to 11 bases. CDR3 sequence reads: CASSPTSEANVLTF. The CDR3 DNA follows: TGTGCCAGCAGCCCGACTTCAGAGGCCAACGTCCTGACTTTC.

This chain uses TRBV3-1 with TRBJ1-1, with D maybe TRBD1 (6 bases). The CDR3 extends over 15 amino acids. With 1 base removed from V and 5 bases from J, the gap between germline ends came to 14 bases. The germline V gene has CDR1 LGHDT and CDR2 YNNKEL (reference sequence). The CDR3 DNA sequence: TGTGCCAGCAGCCAAGGGGGTAGGGGACAAACTGAAGCTTTCTTT. Residues: CASSQGGRGQTEAFF.

This clonotype was counted between two and nine times. This sequence joins TRBV20-1 and TRBJ1-5; weak D call: TRBD1 (6 bases). Trimming stripped 1 base from V and 4 bases from J, with 14 bases between. Germline V gives CDR1 DFQATT, CDR2 SNEGSKA (reference sequence). CDR3 size: 15 residues. CDR3 nucleotide sequence: TGCAGTGCTAGAGCAGGGGCAGGCCGGAATCAGCCCCAGCATTTT. It encodes CSARAGAGRNQPQHF.

This clonotype was found a few times. The chain links TRBV12-3 or TRBV12-4 to TRBJ2-2, with 7 bases fitting TRBD1. J gave up 3 bases and V 6 bases, and 7 bases lay outside the gene matches. The CDR3 extends over 15 amino acids. The CDR3 sequence is CASRIGQVYTGELFF. CDR3 nucleotides: TGTGCCAGCAGGATTGGACAGGTCTACACCGGGGAGCTGTTTTTT.

The chain uses TRBV7-3 and TRBJ1-1, with a weak D call TRBD1 (6 bases). CDR1 is SGHTA and CDR2 is FQGTGA in the germline V gene. This CDR3 is built from 16 residues. V lost 8 bases, J lost 1 base, and 20 bases lay in between. CDR3 sequence reads: CASGGRVHRENTEAFF. In DNA form, the CDR3 reads TGTGCCAGCGGGGGCCGGGTTCATCGTGAGAACACTGAAGCTTTCTTT.

The chain links TRBV3-1 to TRBJ2-3, with 11 positions matching TRBD2. This CDR3 region has 15 residues. Trimming removed 3 bases from V and 5 bases from J; junction bases left unmatched: 4. Germline values: CDR1 LGHDT, CDR2 YNNKEL (reference sequence). CDR3 coding DNA: TGTGCCAGCAGCCATCTAGCGGGGGGAAGAGATACGCAGTATTTT. Translating it yields CASSHLAGGRDTQYF.

The sample holds one count of this clonotype. This rearrangement joins TRBV30 to TRBJ1-2; no clear D gene. V shed 2 bases and J shed 8 bases, with 15 bases lying between them. Germline V gene lookup returns CDR1 GTSNPN and CDR2 SVGIG (reference sequence). The CDR3 loop spans 13 amino acids. The CDR3 is CAWSPSPSVGYTF. For the CDR3, the DNA is TGTGCCTGGAGTCCCTCGCCCTCCGTAGGCTACACCTTC.

The V and J genes are TRBV7-9 and TRBJ1-1; possibly TRBD1 for D (5 bases). Between the trimmed V and J ends, which lost 1 base and 14 bases, there was a span of 14 bases. CDR1 and CDR2 from the germline V gene are SEHNR and FQNEAQ (reference sequence). This CDR3 is 12 amino acids long. CDR3 in amino acids: CASSLEAGPKFF. The CDR3 DNA reads as TGTGCCAGCAGCTTAGAGGCAGGGCCCAAATTCTTT. Complete variable domain (other parts from reference TRBV7-9 and TRBJ1-1): DTGVSQNPRHKITKRGQNVTFRCDPISEHNRLYWYRQTLGQGPEFLTYFQNEAQLEKSRLLSDRFSAERPKGSFSTLEIQRTEQGDSAMYLCASSLEAGPKFFGQGTRLTVV.

This clonotype was seen only a few times. This rearrangement joins TRBV5-6 to TRBJ1-5, with unresolved D. The V end was cut by 6 bases, the J end by 4 bases, with 14 bases between. Germline assignment: CDR1 SGHDT and CDR2 YYEEEE. There are 14 residues in the CDR3. CDR3 loop: CASTKRALNQPQHF. As DNA, the CDR3 is TGTGCCAGCACCAAGAGGGCGCTTAATCAGCCCCAGCATTTT.

The V gene is TRBV5-1, the J gene TRBJ2-5, with D perhaps TRBD2 (6 bases). The germline V and J ends were trimmed by 3 bases and 3 bases, with 18 bases remaining between them. The CDR3 is 16 residues long. From germline, CDR1 is SGHRS and CDR2 YFSETQ. CDR3 nucleotide sequence: TGCGCCAGCAGCTCCAGAGAACTTAGCGGAGAAGAGACCCAGTACTTC. Translation gives CASSSRELSGEETQYF.

The chain joins TRBV24-1 to TRBJ2-3; TRBD2 matches at 14 bases. The germline V gene encodes CDR1 KGHDR and CDR2 SFDVKD. V was clipped by 4 bases and J by 3 bases; unmatched bases: 2. The CDR3 totals 16 residues. The CDR3 region has the DNA TGTGCCACCAGTGACGGACTAGCGGGGGGTACAGATACGCAGTATTTT. This sequence encodes CATSDGLAGGTDTQYF.

This clonotype was seen a handful of times. The chain uses TRBV27 and TRBJ2-1, with 7 bases that match TRBD2. Trimming cost V 5 bases and J 9 bases; bases outside gene matches: 16. In germline, CDR1 is MNHEY, CDR2 SMNVEV (reference sequence). The CDR3 has 16 amino acids. The chain's CDR3 is CASSTRRLAEPSEQFF. Written as DNA, the CDR3 is TGTGCCAGCAGTACCCGTCGTCTAGCGGAGCCTAGTGAGCAGTTCTTC.

This clonotype was counted once. The gene calls are TRBV12-3 or TRBV12-4 and TRBJ1-2; D is perhaps TRBD1 (6 bases). Trimming stripped 9 bases from V and 7 bases from J, with 18 bases between. The CDR3 runs to 13 residues. In DNA form, the CDR3 reads TGTGCCAGTGCCCTACAGGGAACTATTGGCTACACCTTC. Amino acids: CASALQGTIGYTF.

This clonotype has a handful of counts. The chain combines TRBV15 with TRBJ2-2; D is possibly TRBD1 or TRBD2 (5 bases each). CDR1 and CDR2 from the germline V gene are LNHNV and YYDKDF (reference sequence). This CDR3 comprises 14 residues. V gave up 1 base and J gave up 6 bases, with 9 bases separating them. CDR3 in amino acids: CATSRGRGPGELFF. In DNA form, the CDR3 reads TGTGCCACCAGCAGAGGACGGGGCCCCGGGGAGCTGTTTTTT.